The present T cell receptor beta chain was sequenced within a study of cytomegalovirus exposure and HLA in healthy donors. Overall study results and limits: The study put about 180 TCR beta chains on its list as cytomegalovirus-associated. Reported performance of the classifier showed diagnosis of cytomegalovirus status with high specificity and sensitivity. According to a subsequent analysis, TCR clusters identified in the first cohort showed a tendency to co-occur across the roughly 110 validation repertoires. A few CMV-associated chains proved CMV antigen-specific in vitro.

Using immunoSEQ multiplex PCR, the repertoire was profiled, and TCRdb retains in-frame clones only, with some absent. This repertoire shows fewer than 200,000 clones, 85% to 90% found once; its top ten account for under 4.5%. Points on this clone: Its target is unknown.

V was shortened by 6 bases and J by 7 bases, with 19 bases between the two germline ends. CDR1 SGHVS and CDR2 FQNEAQ come from the germline V gene. This CDR3 region has 15 residues. The chain combines TRBV7-8 with TRBJ2-1; TRBD1 might be the D (5 bases). The receptor comes from a man aged 18-30 years in good health and CMV-seropositive. The specimen sequenced was PBMCs. For the CDR3, the DNA is TGTGCCAGCAGACAGGCACTTACCCCGGAAAATGAGCAGTTCTTC. As protein: CASRQALTPENEQFF.